This T cell receptor beta chain appears in the sequencing data of a study of early T cells in non-severe SARS-CoV-2 infection. This clonotype was detected many times. One entry per CDR3 protein results from TCRdb running MiXCR on the 5' RACE reads. This table has about 28,000 distinct CDR3 sequences, approximately 6.6% appearing once. From germline, CDR1 is KGHSH and CDR2 LQKENI. CDR3 length: 15 amino acids. The trim removed 6 bases at V and 5 bases at J, leaving 12 bases unmatched. Sequencing used whole blood, obtained at baseline. The chain employs TRBV18 and TRBJ1-1; 7 bases are shared with TRBD1. The TCR sequence derives from an adult who was a healthcare worker with PCR-confirmed SARS-CoV-2 infection or an uninfected control (not recorded which). This CDR3 reads CASSPQGGVDTEAFF. CDR3 DNA sequence: TGTGCCAGCTCTCCCCAGGGGGGAGTGGATACTGAAGCTTTCTTT. Full variable domain (outside the CDR3, taken from reference TRBV18 and TRBJ1-1): NAGVMQNPRHLVRRRGQEARLRCSPMKGHSHVYWYRQLPEEGLKFMVYLQKENIIDESGMPKERFSAEFPKEGPSILRIQQVVRGDSAAYFCASSPQGGVDTEAFFGQGTRLTVV.